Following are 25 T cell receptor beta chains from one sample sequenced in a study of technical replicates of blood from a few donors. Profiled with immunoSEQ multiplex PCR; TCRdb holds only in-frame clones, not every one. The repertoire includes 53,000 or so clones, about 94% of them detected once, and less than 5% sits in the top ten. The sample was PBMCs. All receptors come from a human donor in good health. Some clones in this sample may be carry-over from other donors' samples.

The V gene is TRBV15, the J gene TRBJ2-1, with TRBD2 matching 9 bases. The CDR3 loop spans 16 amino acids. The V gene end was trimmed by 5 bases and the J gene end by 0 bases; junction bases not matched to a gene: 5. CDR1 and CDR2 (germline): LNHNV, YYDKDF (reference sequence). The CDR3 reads CATSPSSGGSYNEQFF. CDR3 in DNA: TGTGCCACCAGCCCCAGTAGCGGGGGCTCCTACAATGAGCAGTTCTTC.

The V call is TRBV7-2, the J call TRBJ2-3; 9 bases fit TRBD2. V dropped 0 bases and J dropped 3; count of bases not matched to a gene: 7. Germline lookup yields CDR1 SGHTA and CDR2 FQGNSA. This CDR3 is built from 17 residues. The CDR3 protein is CASSLAGASGMTDTQYF. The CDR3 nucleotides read TGTGCCAGCAGCTTAGCGGGCGCTAGCGGGATGACAGATACGCAGTATTTT.

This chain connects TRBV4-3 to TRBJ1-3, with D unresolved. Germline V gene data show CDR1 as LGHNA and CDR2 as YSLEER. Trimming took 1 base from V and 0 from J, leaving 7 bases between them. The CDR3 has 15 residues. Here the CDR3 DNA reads TGCGCCAGCAGCCAAGTCCGGGGCTCTGGAAACACCATATATTTT. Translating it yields CASSQVRGSGNTIYF.

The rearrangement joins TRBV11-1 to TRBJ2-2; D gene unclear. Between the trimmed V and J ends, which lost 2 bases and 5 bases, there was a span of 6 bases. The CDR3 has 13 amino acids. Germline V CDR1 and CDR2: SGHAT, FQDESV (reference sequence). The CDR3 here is CASSLYRTGELFF. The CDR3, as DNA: TGTGCCAGCAGCTTATATCGGACCGGGGAGCTGTTTTTT. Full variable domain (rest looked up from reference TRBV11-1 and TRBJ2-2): EAEVAQSPRYKITEKSQAVAFWCDPISGHATLYWYRQILGQGPELLVQFQDESVVDDSQLPKDRFSAERLKGVDSTLKIQPAELGDSAMYLCASSLYRTGELFFGEGSRLTVL.

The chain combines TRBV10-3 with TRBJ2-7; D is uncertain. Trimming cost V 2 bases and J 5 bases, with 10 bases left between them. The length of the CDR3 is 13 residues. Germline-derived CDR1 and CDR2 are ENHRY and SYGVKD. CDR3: CAISEPAAHEQYF. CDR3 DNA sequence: TGTGCCATCAGTGAGCCCGCGGCCCACGAGCAGTACTTC.

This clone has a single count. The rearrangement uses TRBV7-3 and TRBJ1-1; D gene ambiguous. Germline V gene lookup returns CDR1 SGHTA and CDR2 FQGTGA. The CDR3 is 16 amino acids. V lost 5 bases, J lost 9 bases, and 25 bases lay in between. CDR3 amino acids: CASSDDPVAAVGKAFF. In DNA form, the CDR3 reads TGTGCCAGCAGCGACGACCCGGTCGCCGCGGTTGGAAAAGCTTTCTTT.

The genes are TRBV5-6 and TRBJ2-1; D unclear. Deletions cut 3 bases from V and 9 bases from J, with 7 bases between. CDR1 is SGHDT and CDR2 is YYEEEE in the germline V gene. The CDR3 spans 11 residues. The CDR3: CASSSEREQFF. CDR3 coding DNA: TGTGCCAGCAGCTCGGAGCGTGAGCAGTTCTTC. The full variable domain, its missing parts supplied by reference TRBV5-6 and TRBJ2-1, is DAGVTQSPTHLIKTRGQQVTLRCSPKSGHDTVSWYQQALGQGPQFIFQYYEEEERQRGNFPDRFSGHQFPNYSSELNVNALLLGDSALYLCASSSEREQFFGPGTRLTVL.

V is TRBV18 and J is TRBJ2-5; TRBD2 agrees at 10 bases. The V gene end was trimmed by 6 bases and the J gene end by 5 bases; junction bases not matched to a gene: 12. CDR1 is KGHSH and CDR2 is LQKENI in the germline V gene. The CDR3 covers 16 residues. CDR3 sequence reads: CASSPPSGRETETQYF. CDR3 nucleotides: TGTGCCAGCTCTCCGCCGAGCGGGAGGGAGACGGAGACCCAGTACTTC.

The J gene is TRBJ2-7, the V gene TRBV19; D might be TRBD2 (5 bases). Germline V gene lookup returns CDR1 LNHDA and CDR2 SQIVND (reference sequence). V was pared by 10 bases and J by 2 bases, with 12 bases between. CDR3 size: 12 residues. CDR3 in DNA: TGTGCCATTTTGGACGGGACCTACGAGCAGTACTTC. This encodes CAILDGTYEQYF.

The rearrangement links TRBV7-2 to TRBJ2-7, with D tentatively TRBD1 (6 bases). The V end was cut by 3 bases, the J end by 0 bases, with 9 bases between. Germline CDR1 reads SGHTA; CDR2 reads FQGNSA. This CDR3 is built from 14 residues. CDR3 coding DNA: TGTGCCAGCAGCTTTCGGGACATCTCCTACGAGCAGTACTTC. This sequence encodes CASSFRDISYEQYF. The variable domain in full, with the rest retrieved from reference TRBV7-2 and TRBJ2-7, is GAGVSQSPSNKVTEKGKDVELRCDPISGHTALYWYRQSLGQGLEFLIYFQGNSAPDKSGLPSDRFSAERTGGSVSTLTIQRTQQEDSAVYLCASSFRDISYEQYFGPGTRLTVT.

The CDR3 bases are TGTGCCAGCAGCTGGACAGTCTCTGGGGCCAACGTCCTGACTTTC. It specifies CASSWTVSGANVLTF. The genes are TRBV11-1 and TRBJ2-6; D is perhaps TRBD1 (6 bases). Germline loops: CDR1 SGHAT, CDR2 FQDESV (reference sequence). CDR3 length: 15 amino acids. V was shortened by 4 bases and J by 0 bases, with 7 bases between the two germline ends.

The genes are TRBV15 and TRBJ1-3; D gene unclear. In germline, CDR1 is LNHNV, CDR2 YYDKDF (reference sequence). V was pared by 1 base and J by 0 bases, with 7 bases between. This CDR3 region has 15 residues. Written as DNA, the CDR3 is TGTGCCACCAGCAGAGCCGCGAGCTCTGGAAACACCATATATTTT. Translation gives CATSRAASSGNTIYF.

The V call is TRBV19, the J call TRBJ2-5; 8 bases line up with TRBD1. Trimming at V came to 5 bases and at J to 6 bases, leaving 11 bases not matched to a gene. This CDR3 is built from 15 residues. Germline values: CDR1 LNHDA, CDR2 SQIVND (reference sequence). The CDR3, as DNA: TGTGCCAGTAGTGTTACAGGGGGTGGCGGAAAGACCCAGTACTTC. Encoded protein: CASSVTGGGGKTQYF.

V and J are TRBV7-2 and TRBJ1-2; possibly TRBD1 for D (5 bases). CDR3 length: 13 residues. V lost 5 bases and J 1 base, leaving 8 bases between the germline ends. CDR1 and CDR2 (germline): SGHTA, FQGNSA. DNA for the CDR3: TGTGCCAGCAGCGGGGGGGTTAACTATGGCTACACCTTC. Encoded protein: CASSGGVNYGYTF.

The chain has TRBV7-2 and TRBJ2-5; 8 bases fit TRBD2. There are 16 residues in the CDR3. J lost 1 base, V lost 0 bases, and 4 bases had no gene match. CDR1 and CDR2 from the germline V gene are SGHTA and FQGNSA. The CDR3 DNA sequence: TGTGCCAGCAGCTTAGCCGGGGCGGGGGGCCAAGAGACCCAGTACTTC. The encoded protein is CASSLAGAGGQETQYF.

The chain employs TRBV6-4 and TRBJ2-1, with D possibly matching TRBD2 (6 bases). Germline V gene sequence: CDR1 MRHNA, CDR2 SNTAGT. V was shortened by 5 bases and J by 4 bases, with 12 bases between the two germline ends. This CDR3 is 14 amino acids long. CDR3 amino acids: CASSPGTEYNEQFF. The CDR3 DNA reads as TGTGCCAGCAGTCCCGGGACTGAGTACAATGAGCAGTTCTTC.

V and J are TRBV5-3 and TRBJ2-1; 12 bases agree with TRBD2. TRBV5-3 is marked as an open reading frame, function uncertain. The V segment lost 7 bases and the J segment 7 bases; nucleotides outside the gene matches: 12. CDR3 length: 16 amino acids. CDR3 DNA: TGTGCCAGACGGACAGCTTGGACTAGCGGGACGAATGAGCAGTTCTTC. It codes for CARRTAWTSGTNEQFF.

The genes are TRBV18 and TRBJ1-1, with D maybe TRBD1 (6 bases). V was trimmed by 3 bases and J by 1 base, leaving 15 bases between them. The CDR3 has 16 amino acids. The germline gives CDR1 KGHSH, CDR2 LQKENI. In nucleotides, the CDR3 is TGTGCCAGCTCACCCAGTAGAGGGACACAGAACACTGAAGCTTTCTTT. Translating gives CASSPSRGTQNTEAFF.

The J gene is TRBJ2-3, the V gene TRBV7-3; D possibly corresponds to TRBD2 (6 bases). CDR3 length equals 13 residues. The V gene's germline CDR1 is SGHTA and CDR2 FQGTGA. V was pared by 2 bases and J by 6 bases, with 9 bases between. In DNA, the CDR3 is TGTGCCAGCAGCTTAGGTCTAGCGGATACGCAGTATTTT. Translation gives CASSLGLADTQYF.

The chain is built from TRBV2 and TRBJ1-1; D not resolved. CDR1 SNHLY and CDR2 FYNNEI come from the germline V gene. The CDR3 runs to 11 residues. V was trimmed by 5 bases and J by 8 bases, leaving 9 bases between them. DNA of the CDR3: TGTGCCAGCAGTCCTGACTTGGAAGCTTTCTTT. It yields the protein CASSPDLEAFF. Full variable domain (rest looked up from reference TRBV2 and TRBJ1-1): EPEVTQTPSHQVTQMGQEVILRCVPISNHLYFYWYRQILGQKVEFLVSFYNNEISEKSEIFDDQFSVERPDGSNFTLKIRSTKLEDSAMYFCASSPDLEAFFGQGTRLTVV.

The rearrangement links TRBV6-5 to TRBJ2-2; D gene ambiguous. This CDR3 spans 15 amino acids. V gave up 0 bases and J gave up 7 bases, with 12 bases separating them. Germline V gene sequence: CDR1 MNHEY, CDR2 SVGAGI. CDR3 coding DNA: TGTGCCAGCAGTTACTCGATCAGTGGCGGCGGGGAGCTGTTTTTT. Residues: CASSYSISGGGELFF.

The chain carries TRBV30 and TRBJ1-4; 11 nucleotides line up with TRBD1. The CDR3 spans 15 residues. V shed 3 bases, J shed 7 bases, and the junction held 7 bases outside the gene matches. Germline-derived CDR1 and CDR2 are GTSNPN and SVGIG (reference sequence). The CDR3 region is CAWSQPGQGVEKLFF. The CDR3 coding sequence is TGTGCCTGGAGCCAACCGGGACAGGGGGTTGAAAAACTGTTTTTT.

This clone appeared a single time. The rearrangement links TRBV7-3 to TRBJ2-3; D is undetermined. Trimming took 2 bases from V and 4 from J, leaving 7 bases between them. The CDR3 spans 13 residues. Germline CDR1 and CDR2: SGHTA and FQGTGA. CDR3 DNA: TGTGCCAGCAGCTTACACTCTTCAGATACGCAGTATTTT. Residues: CASSLHSSDTQYF.

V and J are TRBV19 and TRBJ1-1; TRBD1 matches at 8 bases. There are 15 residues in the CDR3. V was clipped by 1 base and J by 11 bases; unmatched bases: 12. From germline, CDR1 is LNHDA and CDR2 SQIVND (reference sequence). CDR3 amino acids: CASSIAPGTGVPAFF. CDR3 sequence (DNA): TGTGCCAGTAGTATAGCCCCAGGGACAGGAGTACCGGCTTTCTTT.

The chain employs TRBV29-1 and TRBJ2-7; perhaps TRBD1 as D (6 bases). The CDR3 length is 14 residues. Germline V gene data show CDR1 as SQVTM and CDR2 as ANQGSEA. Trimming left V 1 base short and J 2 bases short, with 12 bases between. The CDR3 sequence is CSVEVRGVPYEQYF. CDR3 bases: TGCAGCGTTGAAGTCAGGGGAGTCCCCTACGAGCAGTACTTC.